This T cell receptor beta chain was profiled in a study of shared clonotypes between healthy human individuals. The study used some 100 million PBMCs per unsorted sample for genomic DNA. The authors sequenced unsorted PBMC DNA on ten immunoSEQ deep assay plates. Generated by immunoSEQ multiplex PCR, the TCRdb table keeps only in-frame clones and is missing some. The sample has some 470,000 clones; 76% are singletons. The CDR3 has 16 residues. V lost 0 bases and J lost 0, with 12 bases in between. CDR1 and CDR2 from the germline V gene are LNHNV and YYDKDF (reference sequence). The sequenced material came from PBMCs. The receptor comes from a woman in her thirties or forties in good health. Some clones in this sample may be carry-over from other donors' samples. This sequence joins TRBV15 and TRBJ2-7; D is undetermined. The CDR3: CATSRERTATSYEQYF. CDR3 DNA: TGTGCCACCAGCAGAGAACGCACTGCAACCTCCTACGAGCAGTACTTC.